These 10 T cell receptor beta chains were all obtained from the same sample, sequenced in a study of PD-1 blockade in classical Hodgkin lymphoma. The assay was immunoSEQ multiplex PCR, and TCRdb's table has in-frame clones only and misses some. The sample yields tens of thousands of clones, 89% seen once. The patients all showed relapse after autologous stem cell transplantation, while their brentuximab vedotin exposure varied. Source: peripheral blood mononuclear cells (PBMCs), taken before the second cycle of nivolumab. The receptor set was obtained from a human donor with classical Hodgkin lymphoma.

The CDR3 nucleotides read TGTGCCAGTAGTATTTGGGTAGAAGAGACCCAGTACTTC. This translates into CASSIWVEETQYF. The V gene is TRBV19, the J gene TRBJ2-5; no clear D gene. Trimming stripped 3 bases from V and 3 bases from J, with 8 bases between. The CDR3 runs to 13 residues. Germline V gives CDR1 LNHDA, CDR2 SQIVND (reference sequence).

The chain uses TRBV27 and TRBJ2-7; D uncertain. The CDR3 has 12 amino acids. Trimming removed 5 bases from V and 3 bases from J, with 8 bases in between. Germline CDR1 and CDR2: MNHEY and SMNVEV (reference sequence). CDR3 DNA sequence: TGTGCCAGCAGTATTATGTTCTACGAGCAGTACTTC. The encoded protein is CASSIMFYEQYF.

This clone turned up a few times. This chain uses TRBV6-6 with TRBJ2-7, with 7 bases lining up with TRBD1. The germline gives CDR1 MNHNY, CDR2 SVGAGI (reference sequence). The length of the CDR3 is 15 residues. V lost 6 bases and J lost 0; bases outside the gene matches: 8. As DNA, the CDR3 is TGTGCCAGCAGGGTAACAGGGGACCGCTCCTACGAGCAGTACTTC. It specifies CASRVTGDRSYEQYF.

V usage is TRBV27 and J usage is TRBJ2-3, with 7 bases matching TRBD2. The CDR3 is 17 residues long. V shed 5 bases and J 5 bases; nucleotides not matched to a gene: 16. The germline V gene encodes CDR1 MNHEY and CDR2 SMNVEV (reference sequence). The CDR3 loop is CASSIGFWGGLIDTQYF. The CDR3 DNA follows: TGTGCCAGCAGTATAGGTTTTTGGGGGGGTTTAATAGATACGCAGTATTTT.

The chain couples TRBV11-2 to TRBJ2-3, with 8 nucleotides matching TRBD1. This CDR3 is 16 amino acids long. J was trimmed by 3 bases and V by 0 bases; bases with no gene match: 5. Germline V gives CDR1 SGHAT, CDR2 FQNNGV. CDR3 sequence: CASSLDGDRGTDTQYF. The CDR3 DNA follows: TGTGCCAGCAGCTTAGATGGTGACAGGGGAACAGATACGCAGTATTTT.

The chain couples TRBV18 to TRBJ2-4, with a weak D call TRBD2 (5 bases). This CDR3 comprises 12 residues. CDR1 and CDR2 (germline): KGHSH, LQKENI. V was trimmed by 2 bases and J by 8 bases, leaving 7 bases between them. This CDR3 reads CASSPTGDIQYF. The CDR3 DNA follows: TGTGCCAGCTCACCAACCGGGGACATTCAGTACTTC.

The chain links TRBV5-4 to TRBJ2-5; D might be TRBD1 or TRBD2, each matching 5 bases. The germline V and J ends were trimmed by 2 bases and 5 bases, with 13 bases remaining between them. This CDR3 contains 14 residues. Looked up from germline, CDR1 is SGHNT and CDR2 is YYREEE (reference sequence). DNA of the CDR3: TGTGCCAGCAGCTTAGAGGGGCTTTTGGAGACCCAGTACTTC. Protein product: CASSLEGLLETQYF.

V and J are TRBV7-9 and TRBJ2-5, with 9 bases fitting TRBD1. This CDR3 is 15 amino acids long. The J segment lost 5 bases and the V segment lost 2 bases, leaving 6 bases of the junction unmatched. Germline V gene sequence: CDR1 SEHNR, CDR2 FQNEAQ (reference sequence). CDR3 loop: CASSLRDREAETQYF. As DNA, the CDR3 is TGTGCCAGCAGCTTAAGGGACAGGGAGGCCGAGACCCAGTACTTC.

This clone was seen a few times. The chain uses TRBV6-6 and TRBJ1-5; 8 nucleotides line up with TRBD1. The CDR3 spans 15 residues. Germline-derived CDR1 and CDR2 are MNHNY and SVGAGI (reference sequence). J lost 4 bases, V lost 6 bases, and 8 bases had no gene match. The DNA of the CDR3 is TGTGCCAGCAGGGCAGGGGGCTTTGGTAATCAGCCCCAGCATTTT. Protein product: CASRAGGFGNQPQHF.

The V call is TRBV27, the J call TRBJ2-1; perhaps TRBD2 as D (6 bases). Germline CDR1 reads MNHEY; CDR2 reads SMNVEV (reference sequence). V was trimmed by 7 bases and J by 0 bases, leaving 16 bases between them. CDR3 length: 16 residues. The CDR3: CASKGVAGRSYNEQFF. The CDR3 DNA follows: TGTGCCAGCAAAGGGGTGGCGGGACGCTCCTACAATGAGCAGTTCTTC.